A single sample is the source of the 5 T cell receptor beta chains below, sequenced in a study of beta chain features in type 1 diabetes (dated by TCRdb to 2017 to 2018). What the study reported, not specific to this receptor: In all four CD4+ subsets, TCRB CDR3 length was moderately but significantly shorter in type 1 diabetes patients.

Their target antigens are unknown. Library prep was done by the immunoSEQ multiplex PCR assay. The entire amount of isolated RNA was reverse transcribed using the High Capacity cDNA Reverse Transcription Kit, so the sequenced TCRB transcripts were expressed ones. The table comes from immuneACCESS by way of TCRdb, which keeps in-frame sequences with V and J called. Part of the clones is missing from these tables; in studies checked, under half for an unresolved V gene and the rest for unknown reasons. Recorded for this sample are hundreds of thousands of clones; 13% of them occurred a single time. The ten largest clones capture approximately 0.022% of the sample. What was sequenced was naive CD4+ T cells from blood. In the paper's terms, the cell subset or site label means: true naive CD4+ T cells. The receptors come from a man in his late teens or twenties with type 1 diabetes.

The chain joins TRBV28 to TRBJ1-2; TRBD1 matches 9 bases. This CDR3 spans 16 amino acids. V lost 4 bases, J lost 2 bases, and 8 bases stayed unmatched. The germline gives CDR1 MDHEN, CDR2 SYDVKM. The CDR3 spells CASSSHSGTGNYGYTF. The CDR3 region has the DNA TGTGCCAGCAGTTCCCACTCCGGGACAGGGAACTATGGCTACACCTTC.

This clone occurred a few times. The chain joins TRBV27 to TRBJ2-7, with no clear D. The length of the CDR3 is 12 residues. The germline V gene has CDR1 MNHEY and CDR2 SMNVEV (reference sequence). Trimming stripped 2 bases from V and 6 bases from J, with 8 bases between. The DNA of the CDR3 is TGTGCCAGCAGTTTAGGGGTCGGCGAGCAGTACTTC. Translated: CASSLGVGEQYF.

For the CDR3, the DNA is TGCAGCGCTAAGGGGGATTTAGCCAAAAACATTCAGTACTTC. Translated, it gives CSAKGDLAKNIQYF. This chain joins TRBV29-1 and TRBJ2-4; weak D call: TRBD1 (6 bases). In germline, CDR1 is SQVTM, CDR2 ANQGSEA. V lost 7 bases, J lost 0 bases, and 13 bases lay in between. This CDR3 is built from 14 residues.

This chain uses TRBV4-1 with TRBJ2-6; 11 bases map to TRBD1. The CDR3 has 22 residues. CDR1 and CDR2 from the germline V gene are MGHRA and YSYEKL. The V segment lost 0 bases and the J segment 2 bases; nucleotides outside the gene matches: 15. The CDR3 DNA follows: TGCGCCAGCAGCCAAGACCGAGGTAACCGCCCGGGACAGGGGGCTGGGGCCAACGTCCTGACTTTC. Encoded protein: CASSQDRGNRPGQGAGANVLTF.

This chain uses TRBV10-3 with TRBJ1-1; no definite D call. The V gene lost 7 bases and the J gene lost 1 base, with 13 bases spanning the gap. CDR3 length: 14 residues. Germline loops: CDR1 ENHRY, CDR2 SYGVKD. The CDR3 region has the DNA TGTGCCATCACGGGCGGGAGGGAGAACACTGAAGCTTTCTTT. This sequence encodes CAITGGRENTEAFF.